A single sample gave rise to the 18 T cell receptor beta chains below, sequenced in a study of naive and memory T cell subsets. General study findings and limits: Especially in CD8 cells, naive repertoires contained a few larger clonotypes, possibly CD45RA-re-expressing memory cells.

An equimolar mix of two oligonucleotides served as the beta constant-region primer for TRBC1 and TRBC2. Nested alpha and beta constant-region primers with the SP2 primer drove four PCR rounds on ligated cDNA. Each CDR3 protein gets one entry after TCRdb re-called the UMI-ligation and nested PCR reads with MiXCR. The repertoire holds 150,000 or so distinct CDR3 sequences, with about 20% as singletons. No antigen has been identified for these receptors. The sample consisted of naive CD4+ T cells from blood. The receptors come from a human donor in good health.

There are many counts of this clonotype. The chain is built from TRBV18 and TRBJ2-1, with D perhaps being TRBD1 or TRBD2 (5 bases each). V was cut by 2 bases and J by 3 bases, with 17 bases left in between. The CDR3 has 17 amino acids. Germline V lookup: CDR1 KGHSH, CDR2 LQKENI. For the CDR3, the DNA is TGTGCCAGCTCACCAAAAACTAGACAGAGCAACTACAATGAGCAGTTCTTC. As protein: CASSPKTRQSNYNEQFF.

Remarks on this clonotype: A much larger clone differs from this one at a single base, so this may be a read error. CDR3 bases: TGTGCCAGCAGCTCCCAGGACCAGTTCCCCGCCGGGGAGCTGTTTTTT. As protein: CASSSQDQFPAGELFF. The J gene is TRBJ2-2, the V gene TRBV7-8; D ambiguous. The CDR3 length is 16 residues. Germline V CDR1 and CDR2: SGHVS, FQNEAQ. V shed 4 bases and J shed 6 bases, with 18 bases lying between them.

This clonotype was detected only a few times. The chain joins TRBV7-9 to TRBJ2-1; D uncertain. Germline values: CDR1 SEHNR, CDR2 FQNEAQ (reference sequence). V gave up 0 bases and J gave up 10 bases, with 10 bases separating them. This CDR3 contains 13 residues. CDR3: CASSLAHSREQFF. The CDR3 DNA sequence: TGTGCCAGCAGCTTAGCGCACAGTCGGGAGCAGTTCTTC.

This clonotype showed up many times. The chain combines TRBV29-1 with TRBJ2-3; 9 bases are shared with TRBD1. Germline V CDR1 and CDR2: SQVTM, ANQGSEA. Unmatched junction bases numbered 8, after V lost 4 bases and J lost 6 bases. CDR3 length: 14 residues. In DNA, the CDR3 is TGCAGCGTTGGCGGGACAGGGCCTGGGGATACGCAGTATTTT. Amino acids: CSVGGTGPGDTQYF.

This sequence joins TRBV2 and TRBJ2-5, with D possibly matching TRBD1 (6 bases). V dropped 5 bases and J dropped 5 bases, with 24 bases sitting between them. The V gene's germline CDR1 is SNHLY and CDR2 FYNNEI. The CDR3 totals 17 residues. The CDR3 DNA is TGTGCCAGCAGTACACCCTGGGGGCTGGACGGCGGGGAGACCCAGTACTTC. Protein: CASSTPWGLDGGETQYF.

The chain is built from TRBV12-3 or TRBV12-4 and TRBJ2-3; 8 bases agree with TRBD2. Losses at the gene ends were 7 bases for V and 3 bases for J; bases not matched to a gene: 6. The CDR3 extends over 14 amino acids. The CDR3 protein is CASTGGGRTDTQYF. Here the CDR3 DNA reads TGTGCCAGCACCGGGGGGGGGCGAACAGATACGCAGTATTTT.

In its sample, this clonotype was seen a few times. The J gene is TRBJ2-1, the V gene TRBV28, with 7 bases that match TRBD1. The CDR3 is made up of 15 amino acids. The junction had 4 bases not matched to a gene; V was cut back by 4 bases and J by 1 base. CDR1 and CDR2 (germline): MDHEN, SYDVKM. CDR3 in DNA: TGTGCCAGCAGTTCGCTGACAGGGTCCTACAATGAGCAGTTCTTC. Its protein product is CASSSLTGSYNEQFF.

This clonotype was seen only a few times. This chain links TRBV7-9 with TRBJ2-7; 13 positions match TRBD2. J gave up 12 bases and V 1 base, and 6 bases lay outside the gene matches. Germline V gene sequence: CDR1 SEHNR, CDR2 FQNEAQ (reference sequence). The CDR3 contains 14 residues. This CDR3 is CASSLVTGTSGVYF. CDR3 DNA sequence: TGTGCCAGCAGCTTAGTGACCGGGACTAGCGGGGTGTACTTC.

This clonotype turned up a few times. The chain uses TRBV18 and TRBJ2-5; 14 bases line up with TRBD2. This CDR3 is built from 15 residues. The germline V gene encodes CDR1 KGHSH and CDR2 LQKENI. The V and J ends lost 3 bases and 4 bases, in that order; junction bases with no gene match: 1. The CDR3 DNA is TGTGCCAGCTCACCGGGACTAGCGGGAGTAGAGACCCAGTACTTC. Amino acids: CASSPGLAGVETQYF.

The chain links TRBV6-6 to TRBJ1-5; D is perhaps TRBD1 (5 bases). Trimming removed 5 bases from V and 1 base from J, with 12 bases in between. The CDR3 is 15 amino acids. Germline CDR1 and CDR2: MNHNY and SVGAGI (reference sequence). The CDR3 is CASSDGHRSNQPQHF. In nucleotides, the CDR3 is TGTGCCAGCAGTGACGGACATCGCAGCAATCAGCCCCAGCATTTT.

This clonotype was observed a few times. The chain is built from TRBV2 and TRBJ2-7, with TRBD1 as a possible D gene (5 bases). The germline V gene encodes CDR1 SNHLY and CDR2 FYNNEI. This CDR3 spans 14 amino acids. With 6 bases removed from V and 0 bases from J, the gap between germline ends came to 12 bases. CDR3 sequence reads: CASRQTESSYEQYF. DNA of the CDR3: TGTGCCAGCAGACAGACAGAGAGCTCCTACGAGCAGTACTTC.

This clonotype has a handful of counts. V gene TRBV6-5 combines with J gene TRBJ2-5; unclear D gene. The CDR3 has 14 amino acids. Germline loops: CDR1 MNHEY, CDR2 SVGAGI. V shed 7 bases and J shed 3 bases, with 15 bases lying between them. The CDR3 coding sequence is TGTGCCAGCACACCCCCGGGTAGAAAAGAGACCCAGTACTTC. Translation gives CASTPPGRKETQYF.

CDR3 DNA sequence: TGTGCCAGCAGTCACCCTGGGATGGAGGGAACGACCGGTGGCTACACCTTC. This codes for CASSHPGMEGTTGGYTF. This rearrangement joins TRBV2 to TRBJ1-2; D is uncertain. Germline V gene sequence: CDR1 SNHLY, CDR2 FYNNEI. V shed 5 bases and J shed 7 bases, with 26 bases lying between them. The CDR3 loop spans 17 amino acids.

Only a few counts were recorded for this clonotype. The chain recombines TRBV19 with TRBJ1-2; D may be TRBD1 (5 bases). The V and J ends lost 7 bases and 7 bases respectively, with 19 bases between them. Germline V gene lookup returns CDR1 LNHDA and CDR2 SQIVND (reference sequence). There are 14 residues in the CDR3. The chain's CDR3 is CASTLGGDNGGYTF. CDR3 DNA sequence: TGTGCCAGTACCCTCGGGGGAGACAACGGTGGCTACACCTTC.

This clonotype was seen only a few times. The chain links TRBV28 to TRBJ1-5; TRBD1 matches 7 bases. J lost 3 bases, V lost 6 bases, and 2 bases had no gene match. Germline assignment: CDR1 MDHEN and CDR2 SYDVKM. The CDR3 has 13 residues. CDR3 sequence reads: CASRTGTNQPQHF. In nucleotides, the CDR3 is TGTGCCAGCAGGACAGGGACCAATCAGCCCCAGCATTTT. Combining the CDR3 with reference TRBV28 and TRBJ1-5 gives the whole variable domain DVKVTQSSRYLVKRTGEKVFLECVQDMDHENMFWYRQDPGLGLRLIYFSYDVKMKEKGDIPEGYSVSREKKERFSLILESASTNQTSMYLCASRTGTNQPQHFGDGTRLSIL.

The rearrangement uses TRBV7-2 and TRBJ1-1; D is unresolved. Trimming shortened V by 4 bases and J by 6 bases, and 15 bases separated the two germline ends. This CDR3 is 14 amino acids long. Germline CDR1 reads SGHTA; CDR2 reads FQGNSA. CDR3 loop: CASSYGPQEAEAFF. In DNA, the CDR3 is TGTGCCAGCAGCTACGGACCTCAGGAAGCTGAAGCTTTCTTT.

V usage is TRBV6-1 and J usage is TRBJ1-4; D remains unclear. V dropped 5 bases and J dropped 8 bases, with 6 bases sitting between them. This CDR3 region has 11 residues. Looked up from germline, CDR1 is MNHNS and CDR2 is SASEGT. In nucleotides, the CDR3 is TGTGCCAGCAGTCGGACCGAAAAACTGTTTTTT. This gives the protein CASSRTEKLFF.

This clonotype has a handful of counts. This rearrangement joins TRBV7-6 to TRBJ2-7; TRBD2 aligns across 7 bases. The CDR3 runs to 17 residues. The trim removed 1 base at V and 4 bases at J, leaving 13 bases unmatched. The germline gives CDR1 SGHVS, CDR2 FNYEAQ. CDR3 loop: CASSLGGLWEGRYEQYF. The DNA for the CDR3 is TGTGCCAGCAGCTTAGGGGGCCTGTGGGAGGGCCGGTACGAGCAGTACTTC.